One T cell receptor beta chain is described in this entry. Sequenced by immunoSEQ multiplex PCR; TCRdb stores in-frame clones only, minus some. Here the sample spans 200,000 to 250,000 clones, around nine tenths being singletons. The entry originates in a study of cytomegalovirus exposure and HLA in healthy donors. The germline gives CDR1 LNHDA, CDR2 SQIVND (reference sequence). V shed 6 bases and J shed 7 bases, with 10 bases lying between them. The CDR3 has 11 amino acids. The chain joins TRBV19 to TRBJ2-7; D is perhaps TRBD1 (6 bases). The clonotype was recovered from a woman under 30 in good health and CMV-seronegative. Sequenced input: PBMCs. The CDR3 region is CASSYGTEQYF. The CDR3 nucleotides are TGTGCCAGTAGCTACGGGACAGAGCAGTACTTC.